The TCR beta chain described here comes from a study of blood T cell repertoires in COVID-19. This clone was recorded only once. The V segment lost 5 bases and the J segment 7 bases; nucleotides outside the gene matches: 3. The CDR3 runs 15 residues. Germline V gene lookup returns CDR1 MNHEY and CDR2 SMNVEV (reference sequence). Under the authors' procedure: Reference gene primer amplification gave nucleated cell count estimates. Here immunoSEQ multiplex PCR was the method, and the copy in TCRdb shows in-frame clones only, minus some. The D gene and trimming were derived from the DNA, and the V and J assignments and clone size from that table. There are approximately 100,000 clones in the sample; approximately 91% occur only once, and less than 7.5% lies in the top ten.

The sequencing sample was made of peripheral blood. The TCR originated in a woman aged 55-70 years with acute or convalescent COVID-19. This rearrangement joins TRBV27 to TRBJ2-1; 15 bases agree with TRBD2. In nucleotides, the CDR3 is TGTGCCAGCAGTCCTGGGACTAGCGGGGGGAATGAGCAGTTCTTC. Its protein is CASSPGTSGGNEQFF.